This entry features one TCR beta chain sequence. The repertoire was sequenced with immunoSEQ multiplex PCR; TCRdb's copy has only in-frame clones and lacks some. The sample holds 79,000 or so clones, 85% to 95% seen once. This entry comes from a study of technical replicates of blood from a handful of donors. V gave up 3 bases and J gave up 4 bases, with 16 bases separating them. This CDR3 region has 15 residues. The germline V gene has CDR1 SGHVS and CDR2 FQNEAQ. The chain couples TRBV7-8 to TRBJ2-7, with D perhaps matching TRBD2 (6 bases). This receptor was taken from a human donor in good health. Sequencing was done on a sample of T cells isolated from PBMCs. CDR3 sequence: CASSFSTEGRYEQYF. DNA for the CDR3: TGTGCCAGCAGCTTCAGTACGGAGGGCCGGTACGAGCAGTACTTC.